This T cell receptor beta chain was sequenced during a study of blood T cell repertoires in COVID-19. The J segment lost 8 bases and the V segment lost 1 base, leaving 15 bases of the junction unmatched. CDR1 and CDR2 from the germline V gene are SGHAT and FQNNGV. CDR3 size: 18 residues. Sequencing used immunoSEQ multiplex PCR; TCRdb keeps in-frame clones, though not all of them. The data contain around 250,000 clones, 84% of them singletons. This chain connects TRBV11-2 to TRBJ2-5; 11 bases fit TRBD2. The receptor was isolated from a middle-aged woman who had recovered from COVID-19. Input material: peripheral blood. The CDR3 bases are TGTGCCAGCAGCTTAGTTGGTAGCGGGGGGGCCAACCGGGAAACCCAGTACTTC. Its protein product is CASSLVGSGGANRETQYF.